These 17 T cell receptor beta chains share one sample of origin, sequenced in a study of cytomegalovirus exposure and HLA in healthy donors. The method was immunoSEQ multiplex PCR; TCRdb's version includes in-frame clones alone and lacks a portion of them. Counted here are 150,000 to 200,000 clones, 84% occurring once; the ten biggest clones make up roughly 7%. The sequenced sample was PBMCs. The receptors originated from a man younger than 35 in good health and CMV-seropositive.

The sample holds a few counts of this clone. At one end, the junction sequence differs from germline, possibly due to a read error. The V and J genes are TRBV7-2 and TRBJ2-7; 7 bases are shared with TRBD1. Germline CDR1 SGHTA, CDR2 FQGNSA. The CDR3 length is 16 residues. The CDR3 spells CASGFWDSFGLGEQYF. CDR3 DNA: TGTGCCAGCGGCTTCTGGGACAGCTTCGGTCTCGGCGAGCAGTACTTC.

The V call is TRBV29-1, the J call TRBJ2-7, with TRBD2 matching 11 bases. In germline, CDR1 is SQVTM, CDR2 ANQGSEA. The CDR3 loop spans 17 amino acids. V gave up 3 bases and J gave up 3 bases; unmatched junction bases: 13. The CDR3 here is CSVERVSELAGDYEQYF. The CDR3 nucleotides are TGCAGCGTTGAGAGAGTTTCCGAACTAGCGGGAGACTACGAGCAGTACTTC.

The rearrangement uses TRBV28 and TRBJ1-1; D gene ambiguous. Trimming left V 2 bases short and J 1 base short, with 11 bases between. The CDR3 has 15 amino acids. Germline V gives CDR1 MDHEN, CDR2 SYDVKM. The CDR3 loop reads CASSLVVEANTEAFF. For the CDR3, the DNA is TGTGCCAGCAGTTTAGTCGTGGAGGCGAACACTGAAGCTTTCTTT. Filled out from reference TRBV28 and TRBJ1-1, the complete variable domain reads DVKVTQSSRYLVKRTGEKVFLECVQDMDHENMFWYRQDPGLGLRLIYFSYDVKMKEKGDIPEGYSVSREKKERFSLILESASTNQTSMYLCASSLVVEANTEAFFGQGTRLTVV.

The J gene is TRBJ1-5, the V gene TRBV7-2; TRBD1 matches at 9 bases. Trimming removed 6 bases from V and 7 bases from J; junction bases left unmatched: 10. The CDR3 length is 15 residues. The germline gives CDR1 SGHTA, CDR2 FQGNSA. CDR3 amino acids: CASSPRWTGEQPQHF. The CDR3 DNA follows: TGTGCCAGCAGTCCTAGGTGGACAGGGGAACAGCCCCAGCATTTT.

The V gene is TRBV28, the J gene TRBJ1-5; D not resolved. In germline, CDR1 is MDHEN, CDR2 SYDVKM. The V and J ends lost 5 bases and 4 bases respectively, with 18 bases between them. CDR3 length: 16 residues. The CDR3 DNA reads TGTGCCAGCAGTACCTCCCCGGCGGCGCTGAATCAGCCCCAGCATTTT. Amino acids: CASSTSPAALNQPQHF.

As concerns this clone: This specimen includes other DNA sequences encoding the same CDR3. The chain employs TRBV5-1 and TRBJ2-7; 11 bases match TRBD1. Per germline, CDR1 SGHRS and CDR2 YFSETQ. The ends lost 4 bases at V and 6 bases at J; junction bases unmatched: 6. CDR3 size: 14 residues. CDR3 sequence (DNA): TGCGCCAGCAGCGGTGGACAGGGGGCTGGCGAGCAGTACTTC. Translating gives CASSGGQGAGEQYF. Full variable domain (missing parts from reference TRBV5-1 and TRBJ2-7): KAGVTQTPRYLIKTRGQQVTLSCSPISGHRSVSWYQQTPGQGLQFLFEYFSETQRNKGNFPGRFSGRQFSNSRSEMNVSTLELGDSALYLCASSGGQGAGEQYFGPGTRLTVT.

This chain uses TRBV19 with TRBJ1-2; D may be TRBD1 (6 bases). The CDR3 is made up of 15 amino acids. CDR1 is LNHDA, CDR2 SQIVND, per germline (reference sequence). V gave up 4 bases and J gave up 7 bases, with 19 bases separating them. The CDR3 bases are TGTGCCAGTAGTACACCTCCGGGACAAGGGTCTGGCTACACCTTC. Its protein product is CASSTPPGQGSGYTF.

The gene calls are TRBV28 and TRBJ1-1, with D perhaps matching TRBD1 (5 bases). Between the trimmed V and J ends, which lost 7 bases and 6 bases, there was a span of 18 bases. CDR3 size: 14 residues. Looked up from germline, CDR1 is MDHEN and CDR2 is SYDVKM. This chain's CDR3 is CASKGSGGLAEAFF. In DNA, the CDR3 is TGTGCCAGCAAGGGGAGTGGGGGGTTGGCTGAAGCTTTCTTT.

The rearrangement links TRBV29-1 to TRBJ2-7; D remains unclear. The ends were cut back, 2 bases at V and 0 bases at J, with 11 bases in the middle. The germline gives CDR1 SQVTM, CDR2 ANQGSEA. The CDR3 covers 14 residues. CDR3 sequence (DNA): TGCAGCGTTGAAAAACAGTCGAGCTCCTACGAGCAGTACTTC. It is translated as CSVEKQSSSYEQYF.

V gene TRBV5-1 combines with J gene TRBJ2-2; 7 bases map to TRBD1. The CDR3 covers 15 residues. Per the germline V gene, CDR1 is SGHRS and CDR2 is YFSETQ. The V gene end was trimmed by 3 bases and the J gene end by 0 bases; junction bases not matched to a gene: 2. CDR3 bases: TGCGCCAGCAGCTGGGACAGCACGAACACCGGGGAGCTGTTTTTT. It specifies CASSWDSTNTGELFF.

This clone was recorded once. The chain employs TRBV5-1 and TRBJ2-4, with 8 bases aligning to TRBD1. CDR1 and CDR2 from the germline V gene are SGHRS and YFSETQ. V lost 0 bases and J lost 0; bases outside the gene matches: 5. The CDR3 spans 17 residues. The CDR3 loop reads CASSLGQGALAKNIQYF. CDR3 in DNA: TGCGCCAGCAGCTTGGGTCAGGGGGCTCTAGCCAAAAACATTCAGTACTTC.

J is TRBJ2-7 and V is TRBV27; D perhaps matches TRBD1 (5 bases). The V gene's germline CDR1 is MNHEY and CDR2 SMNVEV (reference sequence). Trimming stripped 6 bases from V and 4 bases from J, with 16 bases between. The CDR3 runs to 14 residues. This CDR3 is CASSSPGFSYEQYF. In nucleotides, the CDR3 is TGTGCCAGCAGCTCTCCAGGGTTTAGTTACGAGCAGTACTTC.

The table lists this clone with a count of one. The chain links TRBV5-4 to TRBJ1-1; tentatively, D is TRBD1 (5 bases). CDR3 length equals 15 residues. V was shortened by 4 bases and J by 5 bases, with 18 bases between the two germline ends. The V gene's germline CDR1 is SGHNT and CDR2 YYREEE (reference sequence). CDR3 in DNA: TGTGCCAGCAGCCTACCCACAGGAGCGGGGACTGAAGCTTTCTTT. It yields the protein CASSLPTGAGTEAFF.

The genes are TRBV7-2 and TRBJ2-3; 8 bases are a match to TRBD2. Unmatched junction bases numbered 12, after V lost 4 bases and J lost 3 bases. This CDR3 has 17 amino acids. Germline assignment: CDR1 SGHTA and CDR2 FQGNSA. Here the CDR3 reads CASSSPMGLAGTDTQYF. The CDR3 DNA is TGTGCCAGCAGCTCCCCTATGGGGTTAGCGGGAACAGATACGCAGTATTTT.

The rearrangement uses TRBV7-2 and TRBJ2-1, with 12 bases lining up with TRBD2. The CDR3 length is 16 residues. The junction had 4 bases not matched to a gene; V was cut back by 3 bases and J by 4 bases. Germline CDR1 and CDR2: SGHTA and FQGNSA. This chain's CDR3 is CASSLASGRAYNEQFF. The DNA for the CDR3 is TGTGCCAGCAGCTTGGCTAGCGGGAGGGCATACAATGAGCAGTTCTTC.

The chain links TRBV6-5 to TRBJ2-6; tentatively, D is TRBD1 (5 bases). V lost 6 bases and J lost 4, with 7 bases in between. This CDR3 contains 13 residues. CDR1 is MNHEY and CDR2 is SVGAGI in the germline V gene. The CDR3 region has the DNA TGTGCCAGCAGAGGGGTGGGGGCCAACGTCCTGACTTTC. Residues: CASRGVGANVLTF.

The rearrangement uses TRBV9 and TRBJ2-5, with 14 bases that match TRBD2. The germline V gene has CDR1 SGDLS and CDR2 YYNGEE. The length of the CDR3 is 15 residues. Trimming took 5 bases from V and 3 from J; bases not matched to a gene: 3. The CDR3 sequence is CASSSGLAGEETQYF. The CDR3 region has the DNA TGTGCCAGCAGTTCGGGACTAGCGGGAGAAGAGACCCAGTACTTC.